The 27 T cell receptor beta chains below come from one sample, sequenced in a study of T cell changes during pregnancy in multiple sclerosis. Measured with immunoSEQ multiplex PCR; TCRdb has only the in-frame clones, and not every one. Counted here are about 44,000 clones, 90% to 97% occurring once; the ten biggest clones make up 0.85% to 1%. Sequencing was performed on peripheral blood, taken in the second trimester of pregnancy. Source of these receptors: a female donor with multiple sclerosis, enrolled in a pregnancy study.

V is TRBV27 and J is TRBJ2-2; 7 positions match TRBD1. CDR1 MNHEY and CDR2 SMNVEV come from the germline V gene (reference sequence). The CDR3 loop spans 17 amino acids. The junction had 12 bases not matched to a gene; V was cut back by 5 bases and J by 3 bases. CDR3 amino acids: CASSAQLRQGHTGELFF. CDR3 in DNA: TGTGCCAGCAGTGCCCAGCTACGACAGGGCCACACCGGGGAGCTGTTTTTT.

The V gene is TRBV7-2, the J gene TRBJ1-1, with TRBD1 matching over 8 bases. Germline V gene sequence: CDR1 SGHTA, CDR2 FQGNSA. V shed 5 bases and J 6 bases; nucleotides not matched to a gene: 11. The CDR3 contains 15 residues. The CDR3: CASSRRTGQVAEAFF. CDR3 DNA sequence: TGTGCCAGCAGCCGTCGGACAGGGCAAGTAGCTGAAGCTTTCTTT.

The chain joins TRBV13 to TRBJ1-3, with TRBD1 matching over 10 bases. CDR1 is PRHDT, CDR2 FYEKMQ, per germline (reference sequence). With V trimmed by 3 bases and J by 4 bases, 6 bases remained unmatched. The CDR3 is 16 amino acids. The CDR3 nucleotides are TGTGCCAGCAGCTTCCGACAGGGGGCACTCGGAAACACCATATATTTT. Its translation: CASSFRQGALGNTIYF.

The chain combines TRBV7-6 with TRBJ2-3; TRBD2 matches at 8 bases. V lost 7 bases to trimming and J lost 3 bases; unmatched junction nucleotides: 6. The germline gives CDR1 SGHVS, CDR2 FNYEAQ. This CDR3 has 14 residues. CDR3 sequence reads: CASTPGGGTDTQYF. The CDR3 region has the DNA TGTGCCAGCACCCCGGGGGGGGGTACAGATACGCAGTATTTT.

The chain employs TRBV28 and TRBJ1-1; D is possibly TRBD1 (6 bases). Trimming removed 2 bases at V and 0 bases at J, with 10 bases between. The CDR3 contains 15 residues. Germline loops: CDR1 MDHEN, CDR2 SYDVKM. This CDR3 is CASSLPGALNTEAFF. The DNA of the CDR3 is TGTGCCAGCAGTTTACCAGGGGCCCTGAACACTGAAGCTTTCTTT.

The rearrangement uses TRBV27 and TRBJ2-7; 15 bases align to TRBD2. The CDR3 has 18 residues. V dropped 0 bases and J dropped 7; count of bases not matched to a gene: 10. Looked up from germline, CDR1 is MNHEY and CDR2 is SMNVEV (reference sequence). CDR3 region: CASSLSTGTSGRWFEQYF. Written as DNA, the CDR3 is TGTGCCAGCAGTTTATCGACCGGGACTAGCGGGAGGTGGTTTGAGCAGTACTTC.

The table lists this clone with a count of one. This rearrangement joins TRBV6-6 to TRBJ2-7; 8 bases map to TRBD2. The germline V gene has CDR1 MNHNY and CDR2 SVGAGI (reference sequence). This CDR3 has 15 residues. V lost 6 bases and J lost 5; bases outside the gene matches: 12. This CDR3 reads CASRPLAGLRDEQYF. CDR3 sequence (DNA): TGTGCCAGCAGGCCGCTAGCGGGCCTCAGGGACGAGCAGTACTTC.

The gene calls are TRBV5-1 and TRBJ2-2, with TRBD2 identical over 12 bases. Losses at the gene ends were 4 bases for V and 5 bases for J; bases not matched to a gene: 6. The germline V gene encodes CDR1 SGHRS and CDR2 YFSETQ. The CDR3 totals 16 residues. The CDR3 nucleotides read TGCGCCAGCAGCAAAACTAGCGGGAGGTTAACCGGGGAGCTGTTTTTT. This gives the protein CASSKTSGRLTGELFF.

The V and J genes are TRBV7-2 and TRBJ2-7, with 8 bases matching TRBD2. CDR1 and CDR2 (germline): SGHTA, FQGNSA. The CDR3 extends over 18 amino acids. V lost 6 bases and J lost 9; bases outside the gene matches: 25. CDR3 region: CASSRAHLTGTRVNVQYF. CDR3 DNA sequence: TGTGCCAGCAGTCGAGCCCACCTGACCGGGACTAGAGTAAATGTGCAGTACTTC.

V usage is TRBV2 and J usage is TRBJ1-1; D might be TRBD1 (6 bases). The ends were cut back, 8 bases at V and 2 bases at J, with 18 bases in the middle. This CDR3 contains 15 residues. Germline V gene data show CDR1 as SNHLY and CDR2 as FYNNEI. This CDR3 is CASRQVSGFNTEAFF. In nucleotides, the CDR3 is TGTGCCAGCCGACAGGTCTCGGGGTTTAACACTGAAGCTTTCTTT.

The CDR3 DNA follows: TGTGCCACCAGCAGAGATCAAGGGGTTGATACGCAGTATTTT. It yields the protein CATSRDQGVDTQYF. The chain employs TRBV15 and TRBJ2-3; tentatively, D is TRBD1 (5 bases). CDR3 length: 14 residues. The V end lost 0 bases, the J end lost 6 bases, and 10 bases lay between the germline ends. Germline-derived CDR1 and CDR2 are LNHNV and YYDKDF (reference sequence).

V and J are TRBV28 and TRBJ2-3, with 13 positions matching TRBD2. Germline V lookup: CDR1 MDHEN, CDR2 SYDVKM. Unmatched junction bases numbered 6, after V lost 5 bases and J lost 4 bases. This CDR3 has 16 amino acids. CDR3 region: CASSGGTSGAPDTQYF. CDR3 DNA sequence: TGTGCCAGCAGTGGCGGGACTAGCGGGGCCCCAGATACGCAGTATTTT. The variable domain in full, completed from reference TRBV28 and TRBJ2-3, reads DVKVTQSSRYLVKRTGEKVFLECVQDMDHENMFWYRQDPGLGLRLIYFSYDVKMKEKGDIPEGYSVSREKKERFSLILESASTNQTSMYLCASSGGTSGAPDTQYFGPGTRLTVL.

This sequence joins TRBV4-2 and TRBJ2-4; the match to TRBD2 covers 11 bases. Germline CDR1 is LGHNA and CDR2 is YNFKEQ. The CDR3 is made up of 16 amino acids. J was trimmed by 4 bases and V by 1 base; bases with no gene match: 3. CDR3 amino acids: CASSQASGGPKNIQYF. The CDR3 DNA reads TGTGCCAGCAGCCAAGCTAGCGGGGGGCCAAAAAACATTCAGTACTTC.

The genes are TRBV2 and TRBJ2-1, with D possibly being TRBD2 (6 bases). V was cut by 11 bases and J by 1 base, with 15 bases left in between. The germline gives CDR1 SNHLY, CDR2 FYNNEI. CDR3 length: 14 amino acids. The DNA for the CDR3 is TGTGCCGGAGGAGGGGCCGTTTCCTACAATGAGCAGTTCTTC. Translating it yields CAGGGAVSYNEQFF. The full variable domain, with the rest looked up from reference TRBV2 and TRBJ2-1, is EPEVTQTPSHQVTQMGQEVILRCVPISNHLYFYWYRQILGQKVEFLVSFYNNEISEKSEIFDDQFSVERPDGSNFTLKIRSTKLEDSAMYFCAGGGAVSYNEQFFGPGTRLTVL.

The chain combines TRBV7-2 with TRBJ1-1; tentatively, D is TRBD1 (5 bases). The CDR3 is 15 residues long. Between the trimmed V and J ends, which lost 0 bases and 4 bases, there was a span of 12 bases. Germline values: CDR1 SGHTA, CDR2 FQGNSA. CDR3 sequence reads: CASSLALGGATEAFF. CDR3 in DNA: TGTGCCAGCAGCTTAGCGCTCGGAGGGGCCACTGAAGCTTTCTTT.

The count of this clone is one. This chain links TRBV12-5 with TRBJ2-3, with TRBD2 matching 15 bases. This CDR3 is built from 21 residues. The germline V gene encodes CDR1 LGHNT and CDR2 FRNRAP. The V segment lost 2 bases and the J segment 2 bases; nucleotides outside the gene matches: 14. The CDR3 reads CASGLIRKGLAGGSTTDTQYF. The CDR3 nucleotides are TGTGCTAGTGGTTTGATACGAAAAGGACTAGCGGGGGGGAGTACCACAGATACGCAGTATTTT.

The V gene is TRBV19, the J gene TRBJ2-7; 7 bases are shared with TRBD2. Germline V gene data show CDR1 as LNHDA and CDR2 as SQIVND (reference sequence). This CDR3 spans 16 amino acids. V gave up 3 bases and J gave up 2 bases; unmatched junction bases: 10. In DNA form, the CDR3 reads TGTGCCAGTAGTATGGGGGGGACCTTGAAGGCCTACGAGCAGTACTTC. It codes for CASSMGGTLKAYEQYF.

V usage is TRBV18 and J usage is TRBJ1-3; D is uncertain. This CDR3 is 16 amino acids long. Germline assignment: CDR1 KGHSH and CDR2 LQKENI. Trimming pared 2 bases from V and 1 base from J, leaving 12 bases between. CDR3 DNA: TGTGCCAGCTCACCAAAGAGACTTGAGTCTGGAAACACCATATATTTT. Amino acids: CASSPKRLESGNTIYF.

This clone was observed a single time. CDR3 sequence: CASSKQGSSYNEQFF. Here the CDR3 DNA reads TGTGCCAGCAGTAAACAGGGTAGCTCCTACAATGAGCAGTTCTTC. The chain is built from TRBV28 and TRBJ2-1; TRBD1 might be the D (6 bases). The V gene's germline CDR1 is MDHEN and CDR2 SYDVKM. Trimming removed 5 bases from V and 0 bases from J, with 11 bases in between. CDR3 length: 15 amino acids. Looking up the rest from reference TRBV28 and TRBJ2-1 gives the full variable domain: DVKVTQSSRYLVKRTGEKVFLECVQDMDHENMFWYRQDPGLGLRLIYFSYDVKMKEKGDIPEGYSVSREKKERFSLILESASTNQTSMYLCASSKQGSSYNEQFFGPGTRLTVL.

This clone was observed a single time. This chain links TRBV28 with TRBJ2-1, with 14 bases matching TRBD2. Germline CDR1 reads MDHEN; CDR2 reads SYDVKM. This CDR3 is built from 18 residues. V lost 1 base, J lost 3 bases, and 5 bases stayed unmatched. As DNA, the CDR3 is TGTGCCAGCAGTTTATCGATCGGACTAGCGGGAGGCTACAATGAGCAGTTCTTC. Its translation is CASSLSIGLAGGYNEQFF. Together with reference TRBV28 and TRBJ2-1, the CDR3 gives the full variable domain: DVKVTQSSRYLVKRTGEKVFLECVQDMDHENMFWYRQDPGLGLRLIYFSYDVKMKEKGDIPEGYSVSREKKERFSLILESASTNQTSMYLCASSLSIGLAGGYNEQFFGPGTRLTVL.

CDR3 sequence reads: CAWRGLLSGNTIYF. For the CDR3, the DNA is TGTGCCTGGAGGGGACTACTATCTGGAAACACCATATATTTT. This chain connects TRBV30 to TRBJ1-3; tentative D call: TRBD1 (5 bases). From germline, CDR1 is GTSNPN and CDR2 SVGIG (reference sequence). The CDR3 extends over 14 amino acids. Trimming stripped 3 bases from V and 1 base from J, with 10 bases between.

The chain carries TRBV4-2 and TRBJ1-1, with a possible D match to TRBD1 (5 bases). V was shortened by 0 bases and J by 3 bases, with 11 bases between the two germline ends. There are 15 residues in the CDR3. Germline CDR1 reads LGHNA; CDR2 reads YNFKEQ. CDR3 DNA sequence: TGTGCCAGCAGCCAAGAGTTAACAGGTTACACTGAAGCTTTCTTT. It yields the protein CASSQELTGYTEAFF.

The count of this clone is one. This chain uses TRBV28 with TRBJ2-7, with TRBD2 matching 8 bases. The germline V gene has CDR1 MDHEN and CDR2 SYDVKM. Trimming took 6 bases from V and 0 from J; bases not matched to a gene: 7. The CDR3 is 15 residues long. The CDR3 reads CASSPLAVSSYEQYF. The CDR3 nucleotides read TGTGCCAGCAGCCCACTAGCGGTTAGCTCCTACGAGCAGTACTTC.

The table lists this clone with a few counts. The chain carries TRBV19 and TRBJ1-2; 7 bases map to TRBD1. V shed 9 bases, J shed 8 bases, and the junction held 15 bases outside the gene matches. The CDR3 contains 14 residues. From germline, CDR1 is LNHDA and CDR2 SQIVND (reference sequence). Here the CDR3 reads CASQDREWWKGYTF. The CDR3, as DNA: TGTGCCAGCCAAGACAGGGAATGGTGGAAAGGCTACACCTTC.

The genes are TRBV28 and TRBJ2-7, with TRBD2 identical over 8 bases. The germline V gene encodes CDR1 MDHEN and CDR2 SYDVKM. Trimming removed 3 bases from V and 2 bases from J; junction bases left unmatched: 12. The CDR3 totals 17 residues. CDR3 sequence reads: CASSFRPQLAATYEQYF. In DNA, the CDR3 is TGTGCCAGCAGTTTCCGGCCACAACTAGCGGCTACCTACGAGCAGTACTTC. The entire variable domain, with the rest obtained from reference TRBV28 and TRBJ2-7, is as follows: DVKVTQSSRYLVKRTGEKVFLECVQDMDHENMFWYRQDPGLGLRLIYFSYDVKMKEKGDIPEGYSVSREKKERFSLILESASTNQTSMYLCASSFRPQLAATYEQYFGPGTRLTVT.

This clone was recorded once. J is TRBJ1-3 and V is TRBV4-1; D unclear. Deletions cut 0 bases from V and 4 bases from J, with 13 bases between. This CDR3 has 16 residues. Germline values: CDR1 MGHRA, CDR2 YSYEKL. CDR3 in DNA: TGCGCCAGCAGCCAAGATTCATCCGGAGTAGGAAACACCATATATTTT. Translating gives CASSQDSSGVGNTIYF.

The chain is built from TRBV30 and TRBJ1-1; 7 bases are shared with TRBD1. CDR1 and CDR2 (germline): GTSNPN, SVGIG (reference sequence). This CDR3 is built from 15 residues. J gave up 1 base and V 2 bases, and 7 bases lay outside the gene matches. CDR3 in amino acids: CAWSTGEGANTEAFF. The DNA for the CDR3 is TGTGCCTGGAGTACAGGGGAAGGAGCGAACACTGAAGCTTTCTTT.